The source of this T cell receptor beta chain is a study of regulatory and conventional T cells in RAG deficiency. The CDR3 contains 16 residues. V was clipped by 0 bases and J by 0 bases; unmatched bases: 1. Germline V lookup: CDR1 SGHNT, CDR2 YYREEE (reference sequence). Here immunoSEQ multiplex PCR was the method, and the copy in TCRdb shows in-frame clones only, minus some. Of under 35,000 clones in the sample, roughly three quarters were seen once. Notes on this clone: Its antigen remains unknown.

The study, taken as a whole, reports: Shannon entropy fell and Simpson indices rose in RAG-deficient patients. Omenn CD25-high CD127-low cells may be activated cells, not true Tregs. Shorter CDR3s in all patient subsets; >85% Treg-Tconv overlap in Omenn. Omenn syndrome and CID/AS patients had roughly 100-fold fewer unique Treg TCR beta sequences, versus approximately 9.8-fold elsewhere.

Genomic DNA came from blood conventional CD4+ T cells gated CD25-low CD127-high. The same data also contributed to another study, on regulatory T cells. This second study says: The primer mix had 52 TRBV and 13 TRBJ primers.

Sequencing was carried out using CD4+ effector T cells sorted from blood. The origin of this receptor is a human donor in good health. The chain uses TRBV5-4 and TRBJ2-2, with 8 bases fitting TRBD1. CDR3: CASSLVQGANTGELFF. CDR3 coding DNA: TGTGCCAGCAGCTTGGTACAGGGGGCGAACACCGGGGAGCTGTTTTTT.